Sequencing of this T cell receptor beta chain was carried out in a study of OX40 agonist ivuxolimab in advanced cancers. Across the study: The dose-escalation cohort was approximately 84% male, with a mean age of around 60 years, ranging about 23 to 90. Partial responses occurred in Three dose-escalation patients, one with hepatocellular carcinoma and two with cutaneous melanoma. General study points: Part of the nonresponder group also had normalized T-cell clonal expansion that was low.

Measured with immunoSEQ multiplex PCR; TCRdb has only the in-frame clones, and not every one. The sample lists 20,000 or so clones; about 79% were seen once. V gave up 3 bases and J gave up 5 bases, with 6 bases separating them. The CDR3 consists of 12 residues. Germline CDR1 is MNHEY and CDR2 is SMNVEV (reference sequence). Autoimmune disease history or systemic immunosuppression disqualified patients. On this clone: What it binds is unknown.

The chain carries TRBV27 and TRBJ2-3; perhaps TRBD2 as D (6 bases). The sample in question was CD4+ or CD8+ T cells sorted from blood, obtained in a trial of the OX40 agonist ivuxolimab. The origin of this receptor is an adult with an advanced solid tumor such as melanoma, head and neck, liver or kidney cancer. The CDR3 protein is CASSLTRDTQYF. In DNA, the CDR3 is TGTGCCAGCAGTTTGACTAGAGATACGCAGTATTTT.